This T cell receptor beta chain appears in the sequencing data of a study of OX40 agonist ivuxolimab in advanced cancers. Study-level background: A history of anti-PD-1, anti-PD-L1 or anti-CTLA-4 therapy was acceptable, and about 37% had some. Study outcomes and limitations: Certain nonresponders likewise exhibited a low normalized T-cell clonal expansion.

Measured with immunoSEQ multiplex PCR; TCRdb has only the in-frame clones, and not every one. The sample lists 20,000 to 25,000 clones, around 76% seen once, with 8% to 10% in the top ten. Points on this clone: The target antigen is unknown.

At cycle 4 day 1, cycle 7 day 1, and baseline, blood was sampled. From germline, CDR1 is SGHKS and CDR2 YYEKEE (reference sequence). Trimming took 4 bases from V and 5 from J; bases not matched to a gene: 8. This CDR3 is built from 14 residues. The receptor's source is an adult with an advanced solid tumor such as melanoma, head and neck, liver or kidney cancer. Source: CD4+ or CD8+ T cells sorted from blood, taken in a trial of the OX40 agonist ivuxolimab. The J gene is TRBJ2-7, the V gene TRBV5-5; 8 bases are a match to TRBD1. The CDR3 DNA sequence: TGTGCCAGCAGCCAGGACAGGGTCGGGGACGAGCAGTACTTC. Translated, it gives CASSQDRVGDEQYF.